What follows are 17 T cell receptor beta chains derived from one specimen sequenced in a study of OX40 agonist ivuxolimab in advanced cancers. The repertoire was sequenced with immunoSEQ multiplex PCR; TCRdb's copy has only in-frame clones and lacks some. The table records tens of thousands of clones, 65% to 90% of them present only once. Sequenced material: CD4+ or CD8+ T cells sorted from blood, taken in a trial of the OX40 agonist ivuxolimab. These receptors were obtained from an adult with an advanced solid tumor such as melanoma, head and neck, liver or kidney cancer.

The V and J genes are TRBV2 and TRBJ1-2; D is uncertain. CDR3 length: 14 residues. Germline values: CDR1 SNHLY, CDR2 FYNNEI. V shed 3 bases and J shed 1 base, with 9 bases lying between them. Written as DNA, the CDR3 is TGTGCCAGCAGTGAGGTCTCGGATAACTATGGCTACACCTTC. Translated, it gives CASSEVSDNYGYTF. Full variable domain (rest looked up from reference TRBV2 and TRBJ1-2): EPEVTQTPSHQVTQMGQEVILRCVPISNHLYFYWYRQILGQKVEFLVSFYNNEISEKSEIFDDQFSVERPDGSNFTLKIRSTKLEDSAMYFCASSEVSDNYGYTFGSGTRLTVV.

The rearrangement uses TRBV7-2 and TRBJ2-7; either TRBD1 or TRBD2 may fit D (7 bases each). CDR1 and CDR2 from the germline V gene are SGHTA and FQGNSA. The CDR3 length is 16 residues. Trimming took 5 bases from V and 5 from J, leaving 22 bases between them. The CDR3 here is CASSHKPGGVRDEQYF. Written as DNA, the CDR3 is TGTGCCAGCAGCCACAAACCAGGGGGGGTTAGGGACGAGCAGTACTTC.

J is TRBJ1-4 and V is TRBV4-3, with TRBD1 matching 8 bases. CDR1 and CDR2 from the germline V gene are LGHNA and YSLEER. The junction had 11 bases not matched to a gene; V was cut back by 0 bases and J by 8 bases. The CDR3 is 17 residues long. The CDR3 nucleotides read TGCGCCAGCAGCCAAGATGTAGTTCGCAGGGGGCGAGAAAAACTGTTTTTT. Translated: CASSQDVVRRGREKLFF.

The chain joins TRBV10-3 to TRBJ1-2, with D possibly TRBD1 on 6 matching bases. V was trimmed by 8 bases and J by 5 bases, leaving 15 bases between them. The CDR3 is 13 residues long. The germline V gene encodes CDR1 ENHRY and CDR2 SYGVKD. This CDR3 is CAIWGGEEYGYTF. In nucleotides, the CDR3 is TGTGCCATCTGGGGGGGCGAAGAGTATGGCTACACCTTC.

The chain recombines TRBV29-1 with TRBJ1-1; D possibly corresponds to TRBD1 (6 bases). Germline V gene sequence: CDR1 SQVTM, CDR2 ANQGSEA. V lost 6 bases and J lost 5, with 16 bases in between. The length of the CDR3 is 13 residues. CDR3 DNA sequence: TGCAGCGTCTTCAGGACAGTAGGGACTGAAGCTTTCTTT. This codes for CSVFRTVGTEAFF.

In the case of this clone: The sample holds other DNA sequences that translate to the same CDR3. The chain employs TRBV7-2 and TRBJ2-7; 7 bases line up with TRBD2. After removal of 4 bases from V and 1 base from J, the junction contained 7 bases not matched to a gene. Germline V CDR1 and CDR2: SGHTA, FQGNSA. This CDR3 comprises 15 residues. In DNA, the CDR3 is TGTGCCAGCAGCTCCTCTAGCGGTGATTCCTACGAGCAGTACTTC. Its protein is CASSSSSGDSYEQYF. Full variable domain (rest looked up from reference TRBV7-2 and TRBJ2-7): GAGVSQSPSNKVTEKGKDVELRCDPISGHTALYWYRQSLGQGLEFLIYFQGNSAPDKSGLPSDRFSAERTGGSVSTLTIQRTQQEDSAVYLCASSSSSGDSYEQYFGPGTRLTVT.

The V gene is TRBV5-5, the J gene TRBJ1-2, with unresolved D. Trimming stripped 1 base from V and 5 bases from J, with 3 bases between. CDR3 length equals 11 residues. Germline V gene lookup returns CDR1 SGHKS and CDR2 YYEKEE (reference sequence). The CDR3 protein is CASSLNYGYTF. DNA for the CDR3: TGTGCCAGCAGCTTGAATTATGGCTACACCTTC.

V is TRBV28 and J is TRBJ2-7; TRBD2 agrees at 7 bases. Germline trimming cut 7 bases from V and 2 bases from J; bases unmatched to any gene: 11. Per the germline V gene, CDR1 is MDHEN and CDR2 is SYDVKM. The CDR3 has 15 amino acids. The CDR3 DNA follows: TGTGCCAGCACTGTCGGGGGAGGGGCCCCCTACGAGCAGTACTTC. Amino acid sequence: CASTVGGGAPYEQYF.

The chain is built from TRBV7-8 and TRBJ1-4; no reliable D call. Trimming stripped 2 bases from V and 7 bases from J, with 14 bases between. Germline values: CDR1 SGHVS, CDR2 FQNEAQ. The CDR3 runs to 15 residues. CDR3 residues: CASSLSLLRGEKLFF. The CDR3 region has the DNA TGTGCCAGCAGCTTATCCTTACTACGCGGTGAAAAACTGTTTTTT.

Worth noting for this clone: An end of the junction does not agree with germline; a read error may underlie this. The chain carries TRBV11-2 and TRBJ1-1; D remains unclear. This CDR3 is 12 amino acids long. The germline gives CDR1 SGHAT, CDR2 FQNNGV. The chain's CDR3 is CASSLNSEVGEF. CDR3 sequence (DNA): TGTGCCAGCAGCTTAAATAGTGAGGTCGGGGAATTT. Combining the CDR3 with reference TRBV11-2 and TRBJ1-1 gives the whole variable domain EAGVAQSPRYKIIEKRQSVAFWCNPISGHATLYWYQQILGQGPKLLIQFQNNGVVDDSQLPKDRFSAERLKGVDSTLKIQPAKLEDSAVYLCASSLNSEVGEFGQGTRLTVV.

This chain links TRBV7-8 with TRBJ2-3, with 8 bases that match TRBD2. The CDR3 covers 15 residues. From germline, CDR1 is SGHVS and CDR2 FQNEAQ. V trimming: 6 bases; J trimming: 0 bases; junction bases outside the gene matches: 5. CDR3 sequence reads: CASRRGGSSTDTQYF. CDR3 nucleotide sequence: TGTGCCAGCAGGCGCGGGGGGTCTAGCACAGATACGCAGTATTTT. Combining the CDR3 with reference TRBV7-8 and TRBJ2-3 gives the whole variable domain GAGVSQSPRYKVAKRGQDVALRCDPISGHVSLFWYQQALGQGPEFLTYFQNEAQLDKSGLPSDRFFAERPEGSVSTLKIQRTQQEDSAVYLCASRRGGSSTDTQYFGPGTRLTVL.

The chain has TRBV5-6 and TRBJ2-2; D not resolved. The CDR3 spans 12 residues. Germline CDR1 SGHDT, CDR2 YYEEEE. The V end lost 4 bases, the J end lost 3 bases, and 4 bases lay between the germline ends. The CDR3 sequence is CASSRYTGELFF. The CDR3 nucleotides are TGTGCCAGCAGCAGATACACCGGGGAGCTGTTTTTT.

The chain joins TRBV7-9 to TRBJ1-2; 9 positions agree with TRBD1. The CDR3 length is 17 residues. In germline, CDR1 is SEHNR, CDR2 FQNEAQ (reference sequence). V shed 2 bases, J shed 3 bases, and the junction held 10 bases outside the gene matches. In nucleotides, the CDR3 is TGTGCCAGCAGCTTAACCACTGGGACAGGGACCCACTATGGCTACACCTTC. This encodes CASSLTTGTGTHYGYTF.

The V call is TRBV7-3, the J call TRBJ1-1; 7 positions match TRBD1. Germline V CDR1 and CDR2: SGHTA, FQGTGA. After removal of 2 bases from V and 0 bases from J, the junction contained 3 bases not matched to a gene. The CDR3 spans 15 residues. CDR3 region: CASSLAGGVNTEAFF. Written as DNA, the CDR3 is TGTGCCAGCAGCTTAGCAGGGGGTGTGAACACTGAAGCTTTCTTT.

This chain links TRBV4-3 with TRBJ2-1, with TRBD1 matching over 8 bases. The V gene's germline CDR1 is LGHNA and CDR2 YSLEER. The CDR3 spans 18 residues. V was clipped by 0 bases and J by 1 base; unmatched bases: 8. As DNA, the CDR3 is TGCGCCAGCAGCCAAGATTCCCAGGGGGCTCGGTCCTACAATGAGCAGTTCTTC. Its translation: CASSQDSQGARSYNEQFF.

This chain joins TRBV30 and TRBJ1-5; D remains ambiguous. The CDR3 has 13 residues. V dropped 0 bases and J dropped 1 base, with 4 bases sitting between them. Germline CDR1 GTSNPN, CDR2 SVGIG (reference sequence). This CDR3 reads CAWSVKSNQPQHF. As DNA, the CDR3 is TGTGCCTGGAGTGTAAAGAGCAATCAGCCCCAGCATTTT.

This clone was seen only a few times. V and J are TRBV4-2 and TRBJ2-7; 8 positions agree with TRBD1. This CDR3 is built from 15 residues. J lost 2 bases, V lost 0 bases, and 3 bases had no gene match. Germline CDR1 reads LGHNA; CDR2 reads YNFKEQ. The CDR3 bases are TGTGCCAGCAGCCAAGATGGACAGGGAGCCTACGAGCAGTACTTC. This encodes CASSQDGQGAYEQYF.